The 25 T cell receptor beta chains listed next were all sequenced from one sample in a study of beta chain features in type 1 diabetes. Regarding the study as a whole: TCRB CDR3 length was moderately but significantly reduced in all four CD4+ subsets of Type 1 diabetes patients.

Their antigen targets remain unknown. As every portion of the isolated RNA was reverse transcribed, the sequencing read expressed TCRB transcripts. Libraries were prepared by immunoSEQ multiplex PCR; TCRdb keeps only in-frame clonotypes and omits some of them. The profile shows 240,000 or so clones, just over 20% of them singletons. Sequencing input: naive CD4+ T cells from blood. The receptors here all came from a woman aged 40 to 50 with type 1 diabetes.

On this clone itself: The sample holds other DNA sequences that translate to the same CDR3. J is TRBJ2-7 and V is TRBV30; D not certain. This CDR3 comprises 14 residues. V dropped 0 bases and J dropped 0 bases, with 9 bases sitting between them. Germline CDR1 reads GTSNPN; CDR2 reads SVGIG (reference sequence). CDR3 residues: CAWSVGGSSYEQYF. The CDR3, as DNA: TGTGCCTGGAGTGTAGGCGGTAGCTCCTACGAGCAGTACTTC.

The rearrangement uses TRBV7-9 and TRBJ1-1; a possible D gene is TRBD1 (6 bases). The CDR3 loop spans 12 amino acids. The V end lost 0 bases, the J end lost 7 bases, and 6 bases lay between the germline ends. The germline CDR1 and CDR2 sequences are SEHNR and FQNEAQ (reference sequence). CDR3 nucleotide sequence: TGTGCCAGCAGCTTAGCGGGACATGAAGCTTTCTTT. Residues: CASSLAGHEAFF.

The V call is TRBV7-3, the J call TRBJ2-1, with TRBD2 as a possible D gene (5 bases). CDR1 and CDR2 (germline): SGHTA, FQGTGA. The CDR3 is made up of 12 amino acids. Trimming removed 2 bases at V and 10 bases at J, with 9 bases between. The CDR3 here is CASSLAGEEQFF. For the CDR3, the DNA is TGTGCCAGCAGCTTAGCTGGGGAGGAGCAGTTCTTC. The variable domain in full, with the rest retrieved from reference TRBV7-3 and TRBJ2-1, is GAGVSQTPSNKVTEKGKYVELRCDPISGHTALYWYRQSLGQGPEFLIYFQGTGAADDSGLPNDRFFAVRPEGSVSTLKIQRTERGDSAVYLCASSLAGEEQFFGPGTRLTVL.

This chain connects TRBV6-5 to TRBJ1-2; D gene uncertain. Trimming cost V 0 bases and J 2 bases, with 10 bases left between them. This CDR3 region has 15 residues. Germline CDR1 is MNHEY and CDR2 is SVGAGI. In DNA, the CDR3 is TGTGCCAGCAGTTACTCGAGGCGGGCGAACTATGGCTACACCTTC. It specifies CASSYSRRANYGYTF.

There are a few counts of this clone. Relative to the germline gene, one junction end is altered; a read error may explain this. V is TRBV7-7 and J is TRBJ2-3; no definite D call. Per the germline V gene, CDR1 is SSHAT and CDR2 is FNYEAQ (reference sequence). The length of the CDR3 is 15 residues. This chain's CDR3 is CASSFGAPGTDTQYF. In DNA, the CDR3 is TGTGCTAGCAGCTTCGGAGCCCCTGGCACAGATACGCAGTATTTT.

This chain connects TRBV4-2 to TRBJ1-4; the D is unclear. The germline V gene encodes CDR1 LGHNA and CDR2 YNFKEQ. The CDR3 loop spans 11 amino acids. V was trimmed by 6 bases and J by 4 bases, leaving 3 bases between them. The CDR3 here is CASSYNEKLFF. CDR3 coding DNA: TGTGCCAGCAGTTATAATGAAAAACTGTTTTTT.

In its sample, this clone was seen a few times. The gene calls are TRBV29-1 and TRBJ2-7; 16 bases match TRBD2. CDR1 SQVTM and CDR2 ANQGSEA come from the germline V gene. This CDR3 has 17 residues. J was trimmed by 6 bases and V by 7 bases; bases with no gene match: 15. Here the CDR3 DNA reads TGCAGCGCCCATGCGGGACTAGCGGGAGGGCCGGGTGGCGAGCAGTACTTC. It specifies CSAHAGLAGGPGGEQYF.

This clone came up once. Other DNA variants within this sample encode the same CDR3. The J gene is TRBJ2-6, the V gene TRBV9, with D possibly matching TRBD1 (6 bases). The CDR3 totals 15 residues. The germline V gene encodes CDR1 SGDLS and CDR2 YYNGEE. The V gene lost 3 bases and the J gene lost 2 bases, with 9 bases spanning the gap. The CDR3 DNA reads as TGTGCCAGCAGCGCCCCAGGGGCTGGGGCCAACGTCCTGACTTTC. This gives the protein CASSAPGAGANVLTF.

In nucleotides, the CDR3 is TGCAGCGTTAGGGGTAGCGGGGGGGTTGCAGATACGCAGTATTTT. Residues: CSVRGSGGVADTQYF. The chain employs TRBV29-1 and TRBJ2-3; 11 nucleotides agree with TRBD2. Looked up from germline, CDR1 is SQVTM and CDR2 is ANQGSEA. The CDR3 is 15 residues long. V shed 5 bases, J shed 4 bases, and the junction held 8 bases outside the gene matches.

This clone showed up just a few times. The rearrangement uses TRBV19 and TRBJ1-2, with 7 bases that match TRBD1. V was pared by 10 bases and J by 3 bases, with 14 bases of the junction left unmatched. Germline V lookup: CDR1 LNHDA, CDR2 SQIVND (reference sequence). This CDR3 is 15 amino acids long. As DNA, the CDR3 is TGTGCCACCCGACAGGGACAGCAACACGACTATGGCTACACCTTC. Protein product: CATRQGQQHDYGYTF.

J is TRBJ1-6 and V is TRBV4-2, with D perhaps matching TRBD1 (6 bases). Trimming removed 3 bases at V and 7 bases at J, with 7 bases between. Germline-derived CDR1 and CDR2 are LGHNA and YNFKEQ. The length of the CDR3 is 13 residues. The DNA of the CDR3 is TGTGCCAGCAGCCAGGACAGCAATTCACCCCTCCACTTT. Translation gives CASSQDSNSPLHF.

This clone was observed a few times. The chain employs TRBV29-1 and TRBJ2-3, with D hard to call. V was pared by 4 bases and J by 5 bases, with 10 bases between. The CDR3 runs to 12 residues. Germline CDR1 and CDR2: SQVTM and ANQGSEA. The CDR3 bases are TGCAGCGTTGGATCCCCAGGAGATACGCAGTATTTT. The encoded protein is CSVGSPGDTQYF.

The CDR3 is CASSWDRGNSPLHF. DNA of the CDR3: TGTGCCAGCAGCTGGGACAGGGGTAATTCACCCCTCCACTTT. This chain connects TRBV7-9 to TRBJ1-6; 10 bases fit TRBD1. The CDR3 extends over 14 amino acids. The germline gives CDR1 SEHNR, CDR2 FQNEAQ (reference sequence). After removal of 4 bases from V and 6 bases from J, the junction contained 0 bases not matched to a gene.

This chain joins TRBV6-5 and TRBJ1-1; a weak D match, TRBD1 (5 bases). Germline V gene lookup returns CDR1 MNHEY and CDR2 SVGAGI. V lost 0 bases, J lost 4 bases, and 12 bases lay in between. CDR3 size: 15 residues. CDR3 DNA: TGTGCCAGCAGTTACTCTGCAGGGTCCGCCACTGAAGCTTTCTTT. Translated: CASSYSAGSATEAFF.

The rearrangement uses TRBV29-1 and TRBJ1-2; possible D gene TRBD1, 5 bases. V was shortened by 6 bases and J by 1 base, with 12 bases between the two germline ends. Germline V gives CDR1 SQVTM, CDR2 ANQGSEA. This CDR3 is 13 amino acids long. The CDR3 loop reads CSVRQILNYGYTF. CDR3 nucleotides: TGCAGCGTCAGACAGATTCTTAACTATGGCTACACCTTC. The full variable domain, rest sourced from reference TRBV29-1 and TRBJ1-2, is SAVISQKPSRDICQRGTSLTIQCQVDSQVTMMFWYRQQPGQSLTLIATANQGSEATYESGFVIDKFPISRPNLTFSTLTVSNMSPEDSSIYLCSVRQILNYGYTFGSGTRLTVV.

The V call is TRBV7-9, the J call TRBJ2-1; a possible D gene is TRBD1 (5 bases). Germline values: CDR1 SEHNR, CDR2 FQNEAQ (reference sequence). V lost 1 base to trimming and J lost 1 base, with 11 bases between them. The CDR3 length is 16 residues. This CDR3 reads CASSLGGSDSYNEQFF. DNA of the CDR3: TGTGCCAGCAGCTTAGGGGGCTCGGATTCCTACAATGAGCAGTTCTTC.

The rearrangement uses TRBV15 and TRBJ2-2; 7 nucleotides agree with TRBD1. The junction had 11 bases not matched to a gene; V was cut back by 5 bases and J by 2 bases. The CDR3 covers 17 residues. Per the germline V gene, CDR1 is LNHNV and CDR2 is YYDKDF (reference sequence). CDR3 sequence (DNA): TGTGCCACCAGCCCAACGAGGGGGACAGTCAACACCGGGGAGCTGTTTTTT. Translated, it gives CATSPTRGTVNTGELFF.

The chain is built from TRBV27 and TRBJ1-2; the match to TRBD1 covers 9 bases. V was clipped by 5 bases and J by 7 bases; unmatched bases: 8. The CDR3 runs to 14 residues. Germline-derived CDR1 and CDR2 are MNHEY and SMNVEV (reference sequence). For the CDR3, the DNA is TGTGCCAGCAGTACCTCCGGGACAGGGTCTGGCTACACCTTC. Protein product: CASSTSGTGSGYTF.

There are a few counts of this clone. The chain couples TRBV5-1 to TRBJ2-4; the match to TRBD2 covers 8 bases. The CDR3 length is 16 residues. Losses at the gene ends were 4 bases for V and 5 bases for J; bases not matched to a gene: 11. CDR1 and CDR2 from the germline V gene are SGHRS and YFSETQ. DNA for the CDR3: TGCGCCAGCAGCCACCCCAGCGGGAGTGGGGAAAACATTCAGTACTTC. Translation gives CASSHPSGSGENIQYF.

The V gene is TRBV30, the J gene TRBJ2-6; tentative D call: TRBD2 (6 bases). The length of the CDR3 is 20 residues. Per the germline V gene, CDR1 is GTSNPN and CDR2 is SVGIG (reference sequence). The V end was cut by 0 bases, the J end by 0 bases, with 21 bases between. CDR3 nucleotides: TGTGCCTGGAGTGTAATAGGGAGGCGCAGGGAGTACTCTGGGGCCAACGTCCTGACTTTC. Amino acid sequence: CAWSVIGRRREYSGANVLTF.

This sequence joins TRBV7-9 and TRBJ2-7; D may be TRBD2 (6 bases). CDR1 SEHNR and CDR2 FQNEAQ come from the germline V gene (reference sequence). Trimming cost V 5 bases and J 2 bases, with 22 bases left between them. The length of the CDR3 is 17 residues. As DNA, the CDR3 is TGTGCCAGCAGCCCAATGGGGGGTAGTGCACCCACCTACGAGCAGTACTTC. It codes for CASSPMGGSAPTYEQYF.

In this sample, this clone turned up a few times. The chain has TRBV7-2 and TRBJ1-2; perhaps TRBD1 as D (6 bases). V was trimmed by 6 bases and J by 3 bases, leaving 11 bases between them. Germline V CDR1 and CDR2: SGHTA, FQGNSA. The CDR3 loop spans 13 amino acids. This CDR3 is CASSRQGYYGYTF. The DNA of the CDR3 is TGTGCCAGCAGTCGCCAGGGGTACTATGGCTACACCTTC.

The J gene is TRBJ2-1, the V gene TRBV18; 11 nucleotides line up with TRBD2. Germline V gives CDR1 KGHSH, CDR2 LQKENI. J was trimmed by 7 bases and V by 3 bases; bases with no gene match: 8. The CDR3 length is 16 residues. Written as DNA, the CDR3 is TGTGCCAGCTCACCTCCGGGACTAGCGGTTGGAAATGAGCAGTTCTTC. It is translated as CASSPPGLAVGNEQFF.

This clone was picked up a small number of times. The CDR3 loop is CASKGGVGTGELFF. CDR3 nucleotide sequence: TGTGCCAGCAAAGGGGGAGTTGGTACCGGGGAGCTGTTTTTT. This chain links TRBV2 with TRBJ2-2, with a weak D call TRBD1 (6 bases). Germline CDR1 is SNHLY and CDR2 is FYNNEI. The length of the CDR3 is 14 residues. V was pared by 7 bases and J by 5 bases, with 14 bases between.

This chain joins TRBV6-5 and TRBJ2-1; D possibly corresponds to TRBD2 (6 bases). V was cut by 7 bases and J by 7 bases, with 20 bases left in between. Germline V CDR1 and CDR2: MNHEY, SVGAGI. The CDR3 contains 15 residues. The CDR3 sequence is CASKPFSGPANEQFF. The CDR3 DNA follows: TGTGCCAGCAAACCTTTCAGCGGGCCGGCGAATGAGCAGTTCTTC.